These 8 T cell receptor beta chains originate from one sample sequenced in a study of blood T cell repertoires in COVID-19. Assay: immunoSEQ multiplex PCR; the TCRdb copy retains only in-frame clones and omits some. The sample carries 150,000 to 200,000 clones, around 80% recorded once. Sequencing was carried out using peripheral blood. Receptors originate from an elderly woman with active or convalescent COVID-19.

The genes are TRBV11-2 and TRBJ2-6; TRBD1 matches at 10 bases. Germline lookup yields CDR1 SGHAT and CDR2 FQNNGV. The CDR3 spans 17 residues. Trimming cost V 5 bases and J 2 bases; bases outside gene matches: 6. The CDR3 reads CASSGRDRGPGANVLTF. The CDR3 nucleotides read TGTGCCAGCAGCGGACGGGACAGGGGCCCTGGGGCCAACGTCCTGACTTTC.

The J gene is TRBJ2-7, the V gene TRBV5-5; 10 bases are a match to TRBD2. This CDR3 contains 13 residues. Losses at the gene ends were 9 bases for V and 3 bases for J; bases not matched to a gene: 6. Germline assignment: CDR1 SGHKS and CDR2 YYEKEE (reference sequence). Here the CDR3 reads CATERGGFYEQYF. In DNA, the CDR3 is TGTGCCACGGAGCGGGGGGGCTTCTACGAGCAGTACTTC.

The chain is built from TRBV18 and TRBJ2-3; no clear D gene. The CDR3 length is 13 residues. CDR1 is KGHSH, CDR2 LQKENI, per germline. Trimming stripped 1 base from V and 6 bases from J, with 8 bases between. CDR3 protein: CASSPLVADTQYF. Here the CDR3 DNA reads TGTGCCAGCTCACCACTGGTTGCGGATACGCAGTATTTT.

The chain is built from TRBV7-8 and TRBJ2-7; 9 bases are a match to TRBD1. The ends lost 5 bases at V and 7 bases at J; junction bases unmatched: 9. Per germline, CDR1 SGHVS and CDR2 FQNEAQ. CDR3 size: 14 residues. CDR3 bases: TGTGCCAGCAGCGCCACACAGGGGGCGAGTGAGCAGTACTTC. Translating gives CASSATQGASEQYF.

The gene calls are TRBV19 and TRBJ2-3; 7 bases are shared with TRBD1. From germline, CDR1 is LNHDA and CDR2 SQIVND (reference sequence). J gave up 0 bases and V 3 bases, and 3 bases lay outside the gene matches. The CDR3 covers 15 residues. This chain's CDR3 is CASSIQGVSTDTQYF. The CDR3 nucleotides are TGTGCCAGTAGTATCCAGGGGGTTAGCACAGATACGCAGTATTTT.

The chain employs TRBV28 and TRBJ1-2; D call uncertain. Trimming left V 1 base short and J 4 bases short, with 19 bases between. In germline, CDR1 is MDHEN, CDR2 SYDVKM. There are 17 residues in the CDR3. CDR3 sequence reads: CASSLSHTPGNSYGYTF. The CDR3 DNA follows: TGTGCCAGCAGTTTATCGCATACGCCAGGAAACTCCTATGGCTACACCTTC.

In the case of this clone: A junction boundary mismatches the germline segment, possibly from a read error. CDR3 in DNA: TGTGCCAGCAGCCCCGGAATCAGTGGACAGGCATTT. Translating gives CASSPGISGQAF. The chain is built from TRBV3-1 (or the pseudogene TRBV3-2) and TRBJ2-3; 7 bases are shared with TRBD1. Germline lookup yields CDR1 LGHDT and CDR2 YNNKEL (reference sequence). This CDR3 contains 12 residues.

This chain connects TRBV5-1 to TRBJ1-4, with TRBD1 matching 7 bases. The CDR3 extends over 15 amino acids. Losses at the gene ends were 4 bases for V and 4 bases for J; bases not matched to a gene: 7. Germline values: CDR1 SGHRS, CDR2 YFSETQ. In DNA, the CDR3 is TGCGCCAGCAGCACCCAGGGGGGAGGTAATGAAAAACTGTTTTTT. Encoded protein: CASSTQGGGNEKLFF.